This TCR beta chain was identified during a study of T-cell memory formation after mild COVID-19. As to this clonotype: Its cognate antigen is unknown.

The authors produced TCR alpha and TCR beta cDNA libraries with sample barcodes and UMIs by 5'RACE using constant-segment primers. TCRdb passed the 5' RACE reads through MiXCR, listing each CDR3 protein once. The sample lists 350,000 to 500,000 distinct CDR3 sequences, around 22% occurring once. Study conclusions and caveats: The CD4+ clones that contracted clustered mainly within CM and EM, and the CD8+ clones concentrated in EMRA. The appearance of some responding clones in pre-infection memory suggested that cross-reactive memory joined.

V trimming: 5 bases; J trimming: 0 bases; junction bases outside the gene matches: 1. Germline V gene data show CDR1 as SGHTA and CDR2 as FQGNSA. The CDR3 loop spans 15 amino acids. This TCR derives from an adult woman who had mild COVID-19 (a few samples of this study predate the infection). Cell type and time point are not known. The sequencing sample was made of PBMCs or a T cell subset sorted from them (not recorded which). The rearrangement joins TRBV7-2 to TRBJ2-1; 10 bases match TRBD2. The CDR3 sequence is CASSRLAGSYNEQFF. The CDR3 nucleotides are TGTGCCAGCAGCAGACTAGCGGGCTCCTACAATGAGCAGTTCTTC.